Shown below are 25 T cell receptor beta chains from a single sample sequenced in a study of blood T cells in healthy people across ages. A second PCR of about 6 to 12 cycles used a sample-barcoded 5' primer and a J-beta primer mix. TCRdb re-called the 5' RACE reads through MiXCR, storing one row per CDR3 protein. The repertoire has about 830,000 distinct CDR3 sequences, approximately 65% of them found once; the top ten carry about a quarter. The specimen was blood. The receptors originated from a man aged 25-40 years in good health.

In this sample, this clonotype turned up a few times. The genes are TRBV12-3 or TRBV12-4 and TRBJ2-7, with 9 bases fitting TRBD2. This CDR3 contains 16 residues. V shed 6 bases, J shed 4 bases, and the junction held 13 bases outside the gene matches. The CDR3 DNA sequence: TGTGCCAGCAGCCCCCTTTTTGCGGGGGGGCTATACGAGCAGTACTTC. It codes for CASSPLFAGGLYEQYF.

The chain carries TRBV25-1 and TRBJ1-2, with a tentative D call TRBD1 (5 bases). The germline V gene has CDR1 MGHDK and CDR2 SYGVNS. The CDR3 is 11 amino acids. The V end lost 3 bases, the J end lost 6 bases, and 5 bases lay between the germline ends. CDR3 sequence reads: CASSEGDGYTF. DNA of the CDR3: TGTGCCAGCAGTGAGGGGGATGGCTACACCTTC.

The chain joins TRBV7-2 to TRBJ1-2; D call uncertain. The V and J ends lost 5 bases and 4 bases respectively, with 17 bases between them. CDR3 length: 15 residues. Per the germline V gene, CDR1 is SGHTA and CDR2 is FQGNSA. CDR3 residues: CASSPQLLRSYGYTF. The CDR3 DNA follows: TGTGCCAGCAGCCCCCAACTTTTACGTAGCTATGGCTACACCTTC.

The chain joins TRBV19 to TRBJ2-7; 12 bases fit TRBD2. This CDR3 has 15 amino acids. V dropped 9 bases and J dropped 2; count of bases not matched to a gene: 8. The germline gives CDR1 LNHDA, CDR2 SQIVND (reference sequence). The CDR3 DNA reads as TGTGCCAGGCGGACTAGCGGGACCTGTGCCTACGAGCAGTACTTC. Its protein product is CARRTSGTCAYEQYF.

V gene TRBV6-2 or TRBV6-3 combines with J gene TRBJ1-2; no definite D call. The CDR3 consists of 14 residues. Germline CDR1 is MNHEY and CDR2 is SVGEGT. Trimming removed 7 bases from V and 3 bases from J, with 15 bases in between. CDR3 in DNA: TGTGCCAGCACCTTTTGGGCGCGCGACTATGGCTACACCTTC. Translated, it gives CASTFWARDYGYTF.

This clonotype was counted between two and nine times. The V and J genes are TRBV5-1 and TRBJ2-1, with 10 positions matching TRBD2. J gave up 6 bases and V 0 bases, and 6 bases lay outside the gene matches. Germline V gives CDR1 SGHRS, CDR2 YFSETQ. The CDR3 runs to 16 residues. This CDR3 reads CASSLAGGTSVNEQFF. The CDR3 coding sequence is TGCGCCAGCAGCTTGGCGGGTGGGACTAGCGTCAATGAGCAGTTCTTC.

V and J are TRBV20-1 and TRBJ2-7; unclear D gene. Germline V gene data show CDR1 as DFQATT and CDR2 as SNEGSKA (reference sequence). The CDR3 totals 13 residues. Trimming stripped 0 bases from V and 0 bases from J, with 6 bases between. The CDR3 bases are TGCAGTGCTAGAGAACTAACCTCCTACGAGCAGTACTTC. Protein: CSARELTSYEQYF.

For this clonotype: One end of the junction varies from germline; a read error may be responsible. The chain links TRBV6-2 or TRBV6-3 to TRBJ2-7; 7 positions match TRBD2. Germline V CDR1 and CDR2: MNHEY, SVGEGT. This CDR3 has 14 residues. Here the CDR3 reads CASGYSGTNYEQYF. The CDR3 bases are TGTGCCAGCGGTTACTCAGGGACTAACTACGAGCAGTACTTC.

The chain employs TRBV7-2 and TRBJ2-5; D unresolved. Germline V gives CDR1 SGHTA, CDR2 FQGNSA. This CDR3 has 13 residues. V gave up 1 base and J gave up 10 bases, with 13 bases separating them. The CDR3 DNA sequence: TGTGCCAGCAGCTTAGGGGCACGCCGACACCAGTACTTC. This codes for CASSLGARRHQYF.

The chain joins TRBV6-2 or TRBV6-3 to TRBJ2-1; perhaps TRBD1 as D (6 bases). Trimming cost V 2 bases and J 5 bases, with 16 bases left between them. CDR1 and CDR2 (germline): MNHEY, SVGEGT. The CDR3 contains 16 residues. The CDR3 is CASSYTRTAAHNEQFF. CDR3 nucleotide sequence: TGTGCCAGCAGTTACACAAGGACAGCGGCCCACAATGAGCAGTTCTTC.

This chain links TRBV18 with TRBJ2-7, with 7 bases lining up with TRBD1. This CDR3 is built from 17 residues. The J segment lost 3 bases and the V segment lost 2 bases, leaving 13 bases of the junction unmatched. Germline loops: CDR1 KGHSH, CDR2 LQKENI. For the CDR3, the DNA is TGTGCCAGCTCACCAAATCCTCCGGGACAGACAATCTACGAGCAGTACTTC. It yields the protein CASSPNPPGQTIYEQYF.

The gene calls are TRBV29-1 and TRBJ2-7, with TRBD1 identical over 9 bases. J lost 2 bases, V lost 0 bases, and 11 bases had no gene match. The CDR3 covers 17 residues. Per the germline V gene, CDR1 is SQVTM and CDR2 is ANQGSEA. The CDR3 sequence: CSVEDPAKTGGTYEQYF. CDR3 nucleotides: TGCAGCGTTGAAGATCCCGCCAAGACAGGGGGGACCTACGAGCAGTACTTC.

The genes are TRBV2 and TRBJ2-2; D is uncertain. V lost 6 bases to trimming and J lost 3 bases, with 11 bases between them. Germline V CDR1 and CDR2: SNHLY, FYNNEI. The CDR3 extends over 14 amino acids. The CDR3 nucleotides read TGTGCCAGCAGACGGGCAGGAGACACCGGGGAGCTGTTTTTT. Amino acid sequence: CASRRAGDTGELFF.

Worth noting for this clonotype: Compared with germline, one end of the junction differs, possibly owing to a read error. This rearrangement joins TRBV5-1 to TRBJ1-5, with D tentatively TRBD1 (6 bases). This CDR3 has 15 residues. Germline V CDR1 and CDR2: SGHRS, YFSETQ. CDR3 protein: CASSPGQYSDQPQHF. CDR3 DNA: TGCGCCAGCAGCCCGGGACAATATAGCGATCAGCCCCAGCATTTT.

The rearrangement joins TRBV30 to TRBJ2-7; D could derive from TRBD1 or TRBD2 (5 bases each). Germline V CDR1 and CDR2: GTSNPN, SVGIG (reference sequence). V gave up 0 bases and J gave up 6 bases, with 9 bases separating them. This CDR3 is 12 amino acids long. CDR3 in DNA: TGTGCCTGGAGTGTCTCGAGGGGCGAGCAGTACTTC. Amino acids: CAWSVSRGEQYF.

J is TRBJ2-4 and V is TRBV20-1, with TRBD2 matching over 9 bases. The germline CDR1 and CDR2 sequences are DFQATT and SNEGSKA (reference sequence). The ends lost 6 bases at V and 8 bases at J; junction bases unmatched: 8. CDR3 length: 13 residues. Written as DNA, the CDR3 is TGCAGTGCCAGAAGCGGGGGGAGAGACATTCAGTACTTC. Translated: CSARSGGRDIQYF.

This clonotype turned up a few times. The V and J genes are TRBV7-2 and TRBJ2-3; 10 nucleotides agree with TRBD1. J was trimmed by 4 bases and V by 3 bases; bases with no gene match: 1. Germline CDR1 is SGHTA and CDR2 is FQGNSA. The CDR3 length is 14 residues. The CDR3 nucleotides are TGTGCCAGCAGCTTGGACAGGGGGTCAGATACGCAGTATTTT. Protein sequence: CASSLDRGSDTQYF.

This clonotype was observed a handful of times. The rearrangement links TRBV5-8 to TRBJ1-4, with D possibly matching TRBD1 (5 bases). V was trimmed by 5 bases and J by 8 bases, leaving 10 bases between them. Germline V CDR1 and CDR2: SGHTS, YDEGEE. The CDR3 extends over 12 amino acids. In DNA form, the CDR3 reads TGTGCCAGCAGACGGGACGGGGAAAAACTGTTTTTT. It yields the protein CASRRDGEKLFF.

The rearrangement joins TRBV29-1 to TRBJ2-3; D not resolved. The germline V gene encodes CDR1 SQVTM and CDR2 ANQGSEA. V shed 1 base and J shed 2 bases, with 13 bases lying between them. The CDR3 sequence is 15 residues long. The CDR3 nucleotides read TGCAGCGTTGAAGGGGTAAACGGGTACACAGATACGCAGTATTTT. Amino acids: CSVEGVNGYTDTQYF.

V and J are TRBV29-1 and TRBJ1-5, with unresolved D. Looked up from germline, CDR1 is SQVTM and CDR2 is ANQGSEA. V shed 4 bases and J shed 7 bases, with 11 bases lying between them. The CDR3 consists of 12 residues. CDR3 nucleotides: TGCAGCGTTGCTCAGGTCGGCCAGCCCCAGCATTTT. Translated: CSVAQVGQPQHF.

This chain connects TRBV7-9 to TRBJ1-2; D gene uncertain. From germline, CDR1 is SEHNR and CDR2 FQNEAQ (reference sequence). V dropped 3 bases and J dropped 7 bases, with 9 bases sitting between them. The CDR3 extends over 12 amino acids. CDR3 nucleotide sequence: TGTGCCAGCAGCTTCCCCTCGGCTGGCTACACCTTC. It encodes CASSFPSAGYTF.

The chain recombines TRBV3-1 with TRBJ2-1, with 8 positions matching TRBD1. V lost 4 bases and J lost 0; bases outside the gene matches: 5. Germline CDR1 and CDR2: LGHDT and YNNKEL (reference sequence). This CDR3 comprises 16 residues. This CDR3 is CASSLRGPSSYNEQFF. CDR3 DNA: TGTGCCAGCAGCCTCAGGGGGCCGAGCTCCTACAATGAGCAGTTCTTC.

The chain uses TRBV4-2 and TRBJ2-1; TRBD2 matches 14 bases. The V and J ends lost 3 bases and 8 bases, in that order; junction bases with no gene match: 6. The CDR3 consists of 16 residues. Germline V lookup: CDR1 LGHNA, CDR2 YNFKEQ. In DNA, the CDR3 is TGTGCCAGCAGCCAGCTGACTAGCGGGGGGGCGGATGAGCAGTTCTTC. It translates to CASSQLTSGGADEQFF.

The chain has TRBV4-3 and TRBJ1-4; no clear D gene. The germline V gene encodes CDR1 LGHNA and CDR2 YSLEER. V gave up 2 bases and J gave up 7 bases, with 11 bases separating them. The CDR3 is made up of 14 amino acids. For the CDR3, the DNA is TGCGCCAGCAGCCAAATCAGTACGGGTGAAAAACTGTTTTTT. The encoded protein is CASSQISTGEKLFF.

This clonotype was observed a handful of times. This chain links TRBV24-1 with TRBJ2-7, with D perhaps assigned TRBD1 or TRBD2 (5 bases each). CDR1 and CDR2 (germline): KGHDR, SFDVKD. The CDR3 consists of 16 residues. Trimming removed 7 bases from V and 7 bases from J, with 25 bases in between. The CDR3 sequence is CATSEAGLGSYNEQYF. CDR3 nucleotide sequence: TGTGCCACCAGCGAAGCAGGGTTGGGGAGCTACAATGAGCAGTACTTC.